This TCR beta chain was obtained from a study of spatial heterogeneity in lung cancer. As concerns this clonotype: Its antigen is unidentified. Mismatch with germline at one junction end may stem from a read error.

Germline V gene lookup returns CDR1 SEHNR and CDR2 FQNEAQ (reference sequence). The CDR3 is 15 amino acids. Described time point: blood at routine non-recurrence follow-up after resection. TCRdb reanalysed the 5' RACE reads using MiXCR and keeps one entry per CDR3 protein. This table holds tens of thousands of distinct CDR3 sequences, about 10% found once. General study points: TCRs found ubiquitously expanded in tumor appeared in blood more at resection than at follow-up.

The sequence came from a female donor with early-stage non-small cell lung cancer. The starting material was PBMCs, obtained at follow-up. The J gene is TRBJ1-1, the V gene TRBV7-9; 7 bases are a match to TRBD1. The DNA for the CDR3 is TGTGTCAGCAGCTCCCATCGGGACAGGAACACTGAAGCTTTCTTT. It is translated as CVSSSHRDRNTEAFF.